These T cell receptor beta chains were read from a single sample in a study of blood T cell repertoires in COVID-19. The method was immunoSEQ multiplex PCR; TCRdb's version includes in-frame clones alone and lacks a portion of them. The sample lists some 200,000 clones, approximately 84% occurring once. The sample comprised peripheral blood. The receptor source for this set is a woman aged 80 or older with COVID-19, enrolled during active disease. Both conserved end residues are part of each CDR3. D genes are given only for firm matches. Part of the rows lack a size; the others show once, few, many or a class for expanded clones.

j_call d_call v_call clone_size cdr3_aa cdr3_nt
TRBJ1-2 TRBD1 TRBV29-1 NA CSGGDRNYGYTF TGCAGCGGAGGGGACAGGAACTATGGCTACACCTTC
TRBJ1-4 NA TRBV4-2 NA CASSQDSPGARKLFF TGTGCCAGCAGCCAAGATAGTCCAGGCGCCCGAAAACTGTTTTTT
TRBJ1-4 TRBD1 TRBV19 NA CASKSAGGFEKLFF TGTGCCAGTAAATCGGCAGGGGGGTTCGAAAAACTGTTTTTT
TRBJ2-1 TRBD2 TRBV28 NA CASTLGGRAVDEQFF TGTGCCAGCACTCTCGGAGGGAGGGCCGTCGATGAGCAGTTCTTC
TRBJ2-2 TRBD1 TRBV10-3 NA CAISGSRDRGNTGELFF TGTGCCATCAGTGGAAGCCGGGACAGGGGAAACACCGGGGAGCTGTTTTTT
TRBJ2-3 NA TRBV15 NA CATSRVTPDTQYF TGTGCCACCAGCAGGGTAACACCGGATACGCAGTATTTT
TRBJ1-6 NA TRBV5-1 once CASSPRSGENSPLHF TGCGCCAGCAGCCCCCGTTCAGGGGAGAATTCACCCCTCCACTTT
TRBJ2-5 NA TRBV27 NA CASSLEQAGPTRETQYF TGTGCCAGCAGTTTAGAACAGGCAGGCCCCACAAGAGAGACCCAGTACTTC
TRBJ2-1 NA TRBV3-1/TRBV3-2 NA CASSRGQGQFF TGTGCCAGCAGCCGGGGGCAGGGTCAGTTCTTC
TRBJ2-7 NA TRBV9 NA CASSARYGSEQYF TGTGCCAGCAGCGCCCGGTACGGGAGCGAGCAGTACTTC
TRBJ1-2 NA TRBV3-1/TRBV3-2 NA CASSQTPTRSGYTF TGTGCCAGCAGCCAAACCCCCACACGCTCTGGCTACACCTTC
TRBJ2-2 TRBD2 TRBV6-2/TRBV6-3 NA CASSGLAGVRTGELFF TGTGCCAGCAGTGGACTAGCGGGAGTTAGGACCGGGGAGCTGTTTTTT
TRBJ2-7 TRBD1 TRBV6-5 NA CASSWTGASYEQYF TGTGCCAGCAGCTGGACAGGGGCGTCCTACGAGCAGTACTTC
TRBJ1-6 NA TRBV5-1 once CASSLGPGVDSPLHF TGCGCCAGCAGCTTGGGCCCAGGGGTCGATTCACCCCTCCACTTT
TRBJ2-1 TRBD2 TRBV3-1/TRBV3-2 NA CASSMTSGGANYNEQFF TGTGCCAGCAGCATGACTAGCGGGGGAGCTAACTACAATGAGCAGTTCTTC
TRBJ1-1 TRBD1 TRBV11-2 NA CASSARQGLNTEAFF TGTGCCAGCAGCGCCCGACAGGGCTTGAACACTGAAGCTTTCTTT
TRBJ1-6 TRBD1 TRBV19 few CASSGTDNYNSPLHF TGTGCCAGTAGTGGGACAGACAACTATAATTCACCCCTCCACTTT
TRBJ1-1 NA TRBV18 once CASSPGGRFTEAFF TGTGCCAGCTCACCTGGAGGTCGTTTCACTGAAGCTTTCTTT
TRBJ1-2 NA TRBV7-3 once CASSLRGGDGYTF TGTGCCAGCAGCTTAAGGGGAGGCGATGGCTACACCTTC
TRBJ2-1 TRBD2 TRBV6-1 NA CASSGRSGRSYNEQFF TGTGCCAGCAGTGGTCGCAGCGGGAGATCCTACAATGAGCAGTTCTTC
TRBJ2-1 TRBD2 TRBV5-1 NA CASSFSGSDSYNEQFF TGCGCCAGCAGCTTTAGCGGGAGTGACTCCTACAATGAGCAGTTCTTC
TRBJ1-2 NA TRBV3-1/TRBV3-2 NA CASSRGGRNYGYTF TGTGCCAGCAGCCGAGGAGGCAGAAACTATGGCTACACCTTC
TRBJ2-6 TRBD1 TRBV7-3 NA CASSLGLRTGRGANVLTF TGTGCCAGCAGCTTGGGGTTAAGGACAGGGCGCGGGGCCAACGTCCTGACTTTC
TRBJ2-7 TRBD1 TRBV13 once CASSTTGDFYEQYF TGTGCCAGCAGTACTACAGGGGATTTCTACGAGCAGTACTTC
TRBJ2-1 TRBD2 TRBV9 NA CASSVGLAGWRDEQFF TGTGCCAGCAGCGTAGGCCTAGCGGGGTGGAGGGATGAGCAGTTCTTC
TRBJ2-5 TRBD2 TRBV10-1 few CASSDQTSGDFETQYF TGCGCCAGCAGTGACCAGACTAGCGGGGATTTTGAGACCCAGTACTTC
TRBJ2-1 TRBD1 TRBV7-3 NA CASSSGGRNEQFF TGTGCCAGCAGCTCAGGGGGCCGGAATGAGCAGTTCTTC
TRBJ1-2 NA TRBV5-4 NA CASSREGVRSYGYTF TGTGCCAGCAGCCGAGAGGGAGTTAGGAGTTACGGCTACACCTTC
TRBJ2-7 TRBD2 TRBV3-1/TRBV3-2 NA CASSQGGLAGWGEQYF TGTGCCAGCAGCCAAGGAGGGCTAGCGGGATGGGGCGAGCAGTACTTC
TRBJ2-5 TRBD2 TRBV7-2 NA CASSLGLAGVETQYF TGTGCCAGCAGCTTAGGCCTAGCGGGGGTAGAGACCCAGTACTTC
TRBJ1-2 NA TRBV9 few CASSVTWQGGYGYTF TGTGCCAGCAGCGTAACTTGGCAGGGTGGCTATGGCTACACCTTC
TRBJ1-6 TRBD1 TRBV10-3 NA CAIRRDSYSPLHF TGTGCCATCAGGCGGGACAGCTATTCACCCCTCCACTTT
TRBJ2-3 TRBD2 TRBV9 NA CASSVLAGGSADTQYF TGTGCCAGCAGCGTGTTAGCGGGAGGGTCGGCAGATACGCAGTATTTT
TRBJ2-2 NA TRBV9 NA CASSLRTGELFF TGTGCCAGCAGCCTTCGGACCGGGGAGCTGTTTTTT
TRBJ2-5 TRBD2 TRBV5-1 NA CASSLGGTSGAQETQYF TGCGCCAGCAGCTTGGGGGGGACTAGCGGGGCACAAGAGACCCAGTACTTC
TRBJ1-4 TRBD1 TRBV25-1 NA CASSETTGVKGKLFF TGTGCCAGCAGTGAAACGACAGGGGTTAAAGGAAAACTGTTTTTT
TRBJ2-5 TRBD1 TRBV5-1 once CASSLQGAIGETQYF TGCGCCAGCAGCTTGCAGGGGGCGATTGGGGAGACCCAGTACTTC
TRBJ2-2 NA TRBV19 NA CASIGGGRTGELFF TGTGCCAGTATTGGAGGAGGGAGAACCGGGGAGCTGTTTTTT
TRBJ1-6 NA TRBV28 NA CASSLWQGMTSPLHF TGTGCCAGCAGTTTATGGCAGGGTATGACTTCACCCCTCCACTTT
TRBJ1-1 TRBD1 TRBV7-9 NA CASSLEGTGTTEAFF TGTGCCAGCAGCTTAGAAGGGACAGGCACCACTGAAGCTTTCTTT
TRBJ1-4 NA TRBV4-1 NA CASSLGGGANEKLFF TGCGCCAGCAGTCTGGGGGGGGGAGCTAATGAAAAACTGTTTTTT
TRBJ2-3 NA TRBV20-1 NA CSASTDSRTDTQYF TGCAGTGCTAGTACGGACTCTCGCACAGATACGCAGTATTTT
TRBJ1-4 TRBD1 TRBV3-1/TRBV3-2 NA CASSHRTGDEKLFF TGTGCCAGCAGCCACCGGACAGGGGATGAAAAACTGTTTTTT
TRBJ1-6 TRBD1 TRBV4-1 NA CASSQTGGWSPLHF TGCGCCAGCAGCCAGACAGGGGGCTGGTCACCCCTCCACTTT
TRBJ2-3 NA TRBV5-1 NA CASSGGYSSSTDTQYF TGCGCCAGCAGCGGAGGTTACAGTTCCAGCACAGATACGCAGTATTTT
TRBJ1-5 NA TRBV19 once CASARGLNQPQHF TGTGCCAGTGCGCGCGGACTCAATCAGCCCCAGCATTTT